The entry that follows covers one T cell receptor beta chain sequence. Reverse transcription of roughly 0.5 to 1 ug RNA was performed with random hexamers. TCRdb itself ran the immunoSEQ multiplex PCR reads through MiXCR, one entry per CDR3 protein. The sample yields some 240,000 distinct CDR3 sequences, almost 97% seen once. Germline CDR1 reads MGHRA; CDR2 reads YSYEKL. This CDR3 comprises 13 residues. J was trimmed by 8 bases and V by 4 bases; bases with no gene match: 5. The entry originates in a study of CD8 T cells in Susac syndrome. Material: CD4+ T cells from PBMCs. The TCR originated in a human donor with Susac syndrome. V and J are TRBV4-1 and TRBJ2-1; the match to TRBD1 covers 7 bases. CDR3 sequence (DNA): TGCGCCAGCAGCCCCGGACAGGCCTATGAGCAGTTCTTC. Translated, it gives CASSPGQAYEQFF.